These 27 T cell receptor beta chains were sequenced from one sample in a study of breast tumors, draining lymph nodes, adjacent tissues. Via MiXCR, TCRdb re-called the multiplex PCR reads, giving one row per CDR3 protein. The sample carries over 10,000 distinct CDR3 sequences, about 62% recorded once. Sequencing was performed on tumor-adjacent breast tissue. These receptors originate from a female donor with breast cancer. Some clones in this sample may be carry-over from other donors' samples.

The rearrangement links TRBV20-1 to TRBJ2-3; 8 bases align to TRBD1. After removal of 6 bases from V and 4 bases from J, the junction contained 3 bases not matched to a gene. Germline CDR1 and CDR2: DFQATT and SNEGSKA (reference sequence). This CDR3 comprises 12 residues. CDR3 residues: CSAGQVADTQYF. The DNA of the CDR3 is TGCAGTGCGGGACAGGTCGCAGATACGCAGTATTTT.

Comment on this clonotype: A read error may account for a junction end that differs from germline. This chain links TRBV7-8 with TRBJ2-7; 12 bases align to TRBD2. The CDR3 runs to 17 residues. CDR1 is SGHVS and CDR2 is FQNEAQ in the germline V gene. The CDR3 DNA sequence: TGTGCCAGCAGCTTAGCCGGAACTAGCGGGGGGTCCTCCGAGCAGTACTTC. Encoded protein: CASSLAGTSGGSSEQYF.

This clonotype has a count of ten or more. The J gene is TRBJ2-1, the V gene TRBV29-1, with TRBD2 as a possible D gene (5 bases). The V gene lost 6 bases and the J gene lost 0 bases, with 15 bases spanning the gap. The CDR3 is 15 residues long. The germline V gene encodes CDR1 SQVTM and CDR2 ANQGSEA. The CDR3 loop is CSVDTGMSSYNEQFF. The CDR3 DNA follows: TGCAGCGTCGATACGGGAATGAGCTCCTACAATGAGCAGTTCTTC.

The genes are TRBV15 and TRBJ2-3; TRBD2 might be the D (6 bases). The V and J ends lost 8 bases and 1 base respectively, with 13 bases between them. CDR3 length: 14 amino acids. CDR1 is LNHNV, CDR2 YYDKDF, per germline (reference sequence). The chain's CDR3 is CATGRLDGTDTQYF. CDR3 coding DNA: TGTGCCACCGGACGACTAGATGGCACAGATACGCAGTATTTT.

This clonotype was observed many times. The J gene is TRBJ1-1, the V gene TRBV30; D is unclear. This CDR3 has 11 residues. Germline loops: CDR1 GTSNPN, CDR2 SVGIG (reference sequence). V was clipped by 5 bases and J by 1 base, with 5 bases between them. The CDR3 region has the DNA TGTGCCTGGGGGGAGAACACTGAAGCTTTCTTT. This codes for CAWGENTEAFF.

This clonotype came up many times. One junction end disagrees with the germline gene, perhaps due to a read error. The chain combines TRBV7-7 with TRBJ1-6; no definite D call. This CDR3 has 13 amino acids. Germline CDR1 and CDR2: SSHAT and FNYEAQ (reference sequence). CDR3 sequence: CASSPSQNSPLHF. The CDR3 coding sequence is TGTGCTAGCAGCCCGAGTCAGAATTCACCCCTCCACTTT.

The V and J genes are TRBV24-1 and TRBJ2-1, with 16 bases matching TRBD2. This CDR3 comprises 16 residues. J lost 7 bases, V lost 4 bases, and 3 bases had no gene match. Germline V gene lookup returns CDR1 KGHDR and CDR2 SFDVKD. Here the CDR3 DNA reads TGTGCCACCAGTGACCCGGGACTAGCGGGGGGGAATGAGCAGTTCTTC. This sequence encodes CATSDPGLAGGNEQFF.

This chain joins TRBV24-1 and TRBJ1-3; D may be TRBD1 (5 bases). The length of the CDR3 is 15 residues. The germline V and J ends were trimmed by 11 bases and 2 bases, with 18 bases remaining between them. The germline CDR1 and CDR2 sequences are KGHDR and SFDVKD. The chain's CDR3 is CASSLAGTAGNTIYF. The CDR3 DNA sequence: TGTGCCAGCAGCCTCGCAGGGACTGCTGGAAACACCATATATTTT.

A single count supports this clonotype. CDR3 protein: CATSVASNTGELFF. The CDR3 region has the DNA TGTGCCACCAGTGTTGCGTCGAACACCGGGGAGCTGTTTTTT. The chain is built from TRBV24-1 and TRBJ2-2; D ambiguous. The CDR3 is 14 amino acids. Trimming took off 5 bases at V and 0 bases at J, with 6 bases between the two ends. From germline, CDR1 is KGHDR and CDR2 SFDVKD.

This clonotype was recorded at least ten times. V gene TRBV18 combines with J gene TRBJ2-1; TRBD2 might be the D (5 bases). Trimming stripped 6 bases from V and 5 bases from J, with 14 bases between. The CDR3 runs to 14 residues. CDR1 and CDR2 from the germline V gene are KGHSH and LQKENI. The CDR3 loop is CASSSRTGDNEQFF. The CDR3 nucleotides are TGTGCCAGCTCTTCGAGGACCGGGGACAATGAGCAGTTCTTC.

Remarks on this clonotype: One end of the junction is discordant with germline, which a read error may explain. The chain couples TRBV2 to TRBJ1-5; TRBD1 aligns across 9 bases. This CDR3 region has 15 residues. Per the germline V gene, CDR1 is SNHLY and CDR2 is FYNNEI. CDR3 sequence: CASREDRGYNQPQHF. The CDR3 nucleotides read TGTGCCAGCAGGGAAGACAGGGGGTATAATCAGCCCCAGCATTTT.

The gene calls are TRBV5-1 and TRBJ2-7; D perhaps matches TRBD1 (5 bases). The V and J ends lost 0 bases and 4 bases respectively, with 11 bases between them. The CDR3 totals 14 residues. Germline assignment: CDR1 SGHRS and CDR2 YFSETQ. CDR3 coding DNA: TGCGCCAGCAGCTTGGTACAGGAGCCTTACGAGCAGTACTTC. Protein sequence: CASSLVQEPYEQYF. The full variable domain, rest sourced from reference TRBV5-1 and TRBJ2-7, is KAGVTQTPRYLIKTRGQQVTLSCSPISGHRSVSWYQQTPGQGLQFLFEYFSETQRNKGNFPGRFSGRQFSNSRSEMNVSTLELGDSALYLCASSLVQEPYEQYFGPGTRLTVT.

This chain links TRBV5-1 with TRBJ2-3, with TRBD2 as a possible D gene (5 bases). The germline V and J ends were trimmed by 0 bases and 4 bases, with 9 bases remaining between them. This CDR3 spans 14 amino acids. CDR1 and CDR2 from the germline V gene are SGHRS and YFSETQ. CDR3 loop: CASSLGERADTQYF. DNA for the CDR3: TGCGCCAGCAGCTTGGGGGAGCGCGCAGATACGCAGTATTTT.

The chain links TRBV7-9 to TRBJ2-3; 8 bases agree with TRBD1. The CDR3 extends over 15 amino acids. The germline V gene encodes CDR1 SEHNR and CDR2 FQNEAQ (reference sequence). Unmatched junction bases numbered 15, after V lost 11 bases and J lost 5 bases. CDR3 amino acids: CALRGTGQALDTQYF. CDR3 sequence (DNA): TGTGCCCTCCGGGGAACGGGACAGGCGTTAGATACGCAGTATTTT.

The V gene is TRBV12-3 or TRBV12-4, the J gene TRBJ2-3, with D unresolved. The CDR3 length is 13 residues. V lost 5 bases, J lost 6 bases, and 12 bases lay in between. The CDR3 protein is CASSLPGADTQYF. CDR3 DNA sequence: TGTGCCAGCAGTCTTCCAGGAGCGGATACGCAGTATTTT.

The chain has TRBV5-1 and TRBJ2-7, with 10 bases lining up with TRBD1. With V trimmed by 6 bases and J by 1 base, 4 bases remained unmatched. Germline loops: CDR1 SGHRS, CDR2 YFSETQ. The CDR3 has 14 amino acids. The CDR3 loop is CASMEGQGSYEQYF. The CDR3 nucleotides are TGCGCCAGCATGGAGGGACAGGGGTCCTACGAGCAGTACTTC.

This clonotype has at least ten counts. V usage is TRBV13 and J usage is TRBJ1-1, with 11 bases identical to TRBD1. The CDR3 covers 15 residues. V trimming: 4 bases; J trimming: 6 bases; junction bases outside the gene matches: 7. Per the germline V gene, CDR1 is PRHDT and CDR2 is FYEKMQ (reference sequence). In DNA form, the CDR3 reads TGTGCCAGCAGCTGGTCGGGACAGGGGGTTGCTGAAGCTTTCTTT. This sequence encodes CASSWSGQGVAEAFF.

The gene calls are TRBV4-1 and TRBJ1-2; the match to TRBD1 covers 7 bases. This CDR3 has 17 amino acids. The V segment lost 4 bases and the J segment 5 bases; nucleotides outside the gene matches: 16. Germline V gives CDR1 MGHRA, CDR2 YSYEKL. The CDR3 nucleotides read TGCGCCAGCAGCCCCATACGAACAGGGGCGACGGATTATGGCTACACCTTC. This translates into CASSPIRTGATDYGYTF.

This clonotype was seen repeatedly, ten times or more. The rearrangement uses TRBV7-3 and TRBJ1-5; 7 nucleotides match TRBD1. The V segment lost 5 bases and the J segment 1 base; nucleotides outside the gene matches: 2. Germline CDR1 reads SGHTA; CDR2 reads FQGTGA. The CDR3 extends over 14 amino acids. CDR3 amino acids: CASSIQGSNQPQHF. The CDR3 nucleotides are TGTGCCAGCAGCATACAGGGGAGCAATCAGCCCCAGCATTTT.

This rearrangement joins TRBV24-1 to TRBJ2-3; 9 bases align to TRBD1. The ends lost 12 bases at V and 1 base at J; junction bases unmatched: 4. This CDR3 contains 13 residues. Germline V gene data show CDR1 as KGHDR and CDR2 as SFDVKD. The CDR3 is CAVQGAGTDTQYF. DNA for the CDR3: TGTGCCGTACAGGGGGCTGGCACAGATACGCAGTATTTT.

The chain has TRBV19 and TRBJ1-4, with 10 bases matching TRBD1. Germline V CDR1 and CDR2: LNHDA, SQIVND (reference sequence). The CDR3 has 15 residues. Trimming cost V 8 bases and J 8 bases; bases outside gene matches: 11. The CDR3: CASEVSGTGVEKLFF. For the CDR3, the DNA is TGTGCCAGTGAGGTTTCCGGGACAGGGGTGGAAAAACTGTTTTTT. Filled out from reference TRBV19 and TRBJ1-4, the complete variable domain reads DGGITQSPKYLFRKEGQNVTLSCEQNLNHDAMYWYRQDPGQGLRLIYYSQIVNDFQKGDIAEGYSVSREKKESFPLTVTSAQKNPTAFYLCASEVSGTGVEKLFFGSGTQLSVL.

A note on this clonotype: An end of the junction differs from the germline gene, which may be a read error. This chain links TRBV7-9 with TRBJ1-2, with D possibly TRBD1 on 6 matching bases. Germline loops: CDR1 SEHNR, CDR2 FQNEAQ (reference sequence). The CDR3 is 15 residues long. The CDR3 bases are TGTGCCAGCAGCTTAAACAGCGACGGGGGCTATGGCTGCACCTTC. It translates to CASSLNSDGGYGCTF.

Sample share makes this clonotype medium-sized. V gene TRBV10-3 combines with J gene TRBJ1-5; D is uncertain. This CDR3 comprises 14 residues. Germline values: CDR1 ENHRY, CDR2 SYGVKD. The V gene lost 2 bases and the J gene lost 4 bases, with 9 bases spanning the gap. In DNA, the CDR3 is TGTGCCATCAGTGAGGGGATAGGTAATCAGCCCCAGCATTTT. It is translated as CAISEGIGNQPQHF.

This clonotype appeared a few times. The chain carries TRBV19 and TRBJ1-2, with D maybe TRBD1 (5 bases). This CDR3 comprises 12 residues. V was shortened by 5 bases and J by 11 bases, with 15 bases between the two germline ends. Germline V gene sequence: CDR1 LNHDA, CDR2 SQIVND (reference sequence). CDR3 region: CASSDQGTGYTF. The CDR3 DNA reads TGTGCCAGTAGTGATCAGGGAACTGGTTACACCTTC.

This clonotype has a single count. CDR3 region: CSVREGVHSNQPQHF. In nucleotides, the CDR3 is TGCAGCGTTCGGGAAGGAGTACATAGCAATCAGCCCCAGCATTTT. The chain links TRBV29-1 to TRBJ1-5; D remains ambiguous. Germline V gives CDR1 SQVTM, CDR2 ANQGSEA. Trimming removed 5 bases from V and 0 bases from J, with 14 bases in between. The CDR3 length is 15 residues.

This clonotype was seen many times. The chain links TRBV18 to TRBJ1-4; TRBD1 matches 9 bases. Germline V gene lookup returns CDR1 KGHSH and CDR2 LQKENI. The CDR3 consists of 15 residues. The trim removed 2 bases at V and 10 bases at J, leaving 8 bases unmatched. The CDR3 loop reads CASSPTGQGQGKLFF. Here the CDR3 DNA reads TGTGCCAGCTCACCAACAGGACAGGGACAGGGAAAACTGTTTTTT.

This clonotype was counted at least ten times. A much larger clone lies one base from this, so it may be a read error. V usage is TRBV7-9 and J usage is TRBJ2-7; 7 positions agree with TRBD2. Germline CDR1 SEHNR, CDR2 FQNEAQ (reference sequence). This CDR3 contains 14 residues. The CDR3 here is CASSGELATYEQCF. Here the CDR3 DNA reads TGTGCCAGCAGCGGGGAACTAGCGACCTACGAGCAGTGCTTC.